This TCR beta chain derives from a study of T cell responses to AZD1222 COVID-19 vaccine (dated by TCRdb to the early 2020s). As for the study more broadly: Because spike-specific TCR depth and breadth did not differ between the two schedules, AZD1222 recipients who got a second dose at roughly 4 weeks were pooled with those who got a second dose at roughly 12 weeks. A total of 233 trial participants underwent TCR sequencing, of whom under 220 had received two doses of AZD1222 and 26 had received two doses of the MenACWY control vaccine. Trial participants were enrolled by age into 18-55, 56-69 and 70-plus year subgroups, with around 140, 26 and 57 TCR-sequenced participants respectively. Summary of the overall study and its limitations: A significant rise in spike-specific TCR breadth and depth was observed after two AZD1222 doses relative to day 0 and relative to MenACWY recipients. In the small 56-69-year group, the increase in depth fell short of significance, most likely because of low power. Most participants were white British and females outnumbered males, and the authors suggested that clonal diversity may have been underestimated. Reportedly, almost half of the unique spike-specific TCRs recognized epitopes lying outside the regions that are mutated in the B.1.351 and B.1.1.7 variants. Because no day 14 peak-response samples were available, the repertoires could be characterized only after the peak T cell response. CD4 TCRs associated with the vaccine covered the entire spike protein, and the dominant responses were in regions 160-218 and 743-854. Only six AZD1222 recipients were SARS-CoV-2 seropositive at baseline, limiting conclusions about previously exposed vaccinees.

The CDR3 regions of human TCRbeta chains were subjected to immunosequencing. Processing in the source paper ran as follows. Repertoire TCRs were matched against a reference library of SARS-CoV-2-specific TCRs generated with the MIRA antigen-specificity platform. Breadth was defined as the fraction of unique TCRs that were SARS-CoV-2-associated, and depth was defined as the fraction of total T cells that were SARS-CoV-2-associated. Each spike-specific TCR was assigned to its reactive spike region and to a CD4 or CD8 class using the MIRA data. Log10-transformed breadth and depth values were compared by one-way ANOVA with Sidak's multiple comparisons tests. The clones in this table, taken by TCRdb from immuneACCESS, are in-frame only. Not every clone is retained; where verified, under half of the shortfall comes from an unresolved V gene, and the cause of the rest is unknown. The V and J calls and clone size are taken from that table; D and trimming were inferred from the DNA. Recorded for this sample are more than 110,000 clones; about 91% of them occurred a single time. About 4.8% of the sample belongs to the ten largest clones.

This clone was seen a few times. Its cognate antigen has yet to be identified. No base quality information exists; no much larger clone differs at one position. According to the study, the label for this sample's time point signals: baseline before first vaccination. The vaccinee samples were drawn from two UK trials, COV001 and COV002, one of which was a single-blind randomized controlled phase 2/3 trial testing AZD1222 (ChAdOx1 nCoV-19) in healthy adults. For TCRbeta chain sequencing, PBMC samples were collected from trial participants at day 0 and at day 28 after the second dose. The specimen comprised peripheral blood, sampled on day 0 of AZD1222 vaccination. This receptor was taken from an adult in good health.

The CDR3 sequence is CATSRDLGLASYNEQFF. DNA sequence: TGTGCCACCAGCAGAGATTTGGGACTAGCCTCGTACAATGAGCAGTTCTTC. Here the chain combines TRBV15 and TRBJ2-1, with 9 bases aligning to TRBD2. V is trimmed back by 0 bases and J by 4 bases, and the junction contains 7 bases that no gene match accounts for. Reading the germline V gene (reference sequence) gives CDR1 LNHNV and CDR2 YYDKDF. The CDR3 has 17 amino acids, counting the end cysteine and phenylalanine. CDR3 DNA only is kept here, 51 bases in frame from base 1.